The next 18 T cell receptor beta chains were all read from a single sample in a study of CD8 T cells in ankylosing spondylitis. Each CDR3 protein gets one entry after TCRdb re-called the 5' RACE reads with MiXCR. The sample comprises 230,000 or so distinct CDR3 sequences, roughly 25% of which are singletons, and around 0.58% rests with the top ten. The source material was blood, either unsorted or a sorted T cell fraction (not recorded which). Source of these receptors: a male donor with ankylosing spondylitis or in good health (not recorded which).

This clonotype appeared many times. V usage is TRBV12-3 or TRBV12-4 and J usage is TRBJ2-2; maybe TRBD2 (5 bases). The CDR3 sequence is 15 residues long. V dropped 3 bases and J dropped 3 bases, with 11 bases sitting between them. DNA of the CDR3: TGTGCCAGCAGTTTGTCCCTAGCAGACACCGGGGAGCTGTTTTTT. It is translated as CASSLSLADTGELFF.

The rearrangement links TRBV7-2 to TRBJ1-2; TRBD1 aligns across 7 bases. The CDR3 covers 15 residues. The germline V gene encodes CDR1 SGHTA and CDR2 FQGNSA. V was clipped by 5 bases and J by 8 bases; unmatched bases: 14. DNA of the CDR3: TGTGCCAGCAGCCAGGGGGGGTTTAGGGGAGGCGGCTACACCTTC. Its translation is CASSQGGFRGGGYTF. The full variable domain, completed using reference TRBV7-2 and TRBJ1-2, is GAGVSQSPSNKVTEKGKDVELRCDPISGHTALYWYRQSLGQGLEFLIYFQGNSAPDKSGLPSDRFSAERTGGSVSTLTIQRTQQEDSAVYLCASSQGGFRGGGYTFGSGTRLTVV.

The chain combines TRBV18 with TRBJ2-7; possible D gene TRBD1, 5 bases. Germline V gives CDR1 KGHSH, CDR2 LQKENI. The CDR3 contains 13 residues. Trimming removed 3 bases from V and 3 bases from J, with 9 bases in between. DNA of the CDR3: TGTGCCAGCTCACCGGACACCCTCTACGAGCAGTACTTC. Translated, it gives CASSPDTLYEQYF.

This clonotype was detected ten times or more. The CDR3 DNA sequence: TGCAGTGCTAGTGACTATTCTAGGGGTGGAGGCTACACCTTC. Translation gives CSASDYSRGGGYTF. This chain connects TRBV20-1 to TRBJ1-2; tentatively, D is TRBD1 (5 bases). V lost 3 bases and J lost 8, with 19 bases in between. In germline, CDR1 is DFQATT, CDR2 SNEGSKA (reference sequence). This CDR3 has 14 residues.

The chain uses TRBV20-1 and TRBJ2-5, with TRBD2 matching 12 bases. The germline V gene has CDR1 DFQATT and CDR2 SNEGSKA (reference sequence). The CDR3 is 14 amino acids. The V segment lost 6 bases and the J segment 4 bases; nucleotides outside the gene matches: 6. CDR3 nucleotide sequence: TGCAGTGCGGATGGACTAGCGGGGTCAGAGACCCAGTACTTC. Its protein is CSADGLAGSETQYF.

This chain uses TRBV20-1 with TRBJ1-6; 7 bases align to TRBD1. Germline assignment: CDR1 DFQATT and CDR2 SNEGSKA (reference sequence). V was pared by 6 bases and J by 4 bases, with 6 bases of the junction left unmatched. The CDR3 has 14 residues. The CDR3 is CSAQAGGYNSPLHF. The CDR3 DNA reads as TGCAGTGCCCAGGCAGGGGGTTATAATTCACCCCTCCACTTT.

This chain uses TRBV18 with TRBJ2-1; perhaps TRBD1 as D (5 bases). Trimming shortened V by 2 bases and J by 3 bases, and 8 bases separated the two germline ends. Germline V gene sequence: CDR1 KGHSH, CDR2 LQKENI. The CDR3 runs to 14 residues. The CDR3 is CASSPYRHYNEQFF. CDR3 sequence (DNA): TGTGCCAGCTCACCATACAGGCACTACAATGAGCAGTTCTTC. Drawing the rest from reference TRBV18 and TRBJ2-1, the complete variable domain is NAGVMQNPRHLVRRRGQEARLRCSPMKGHSHVYWYRQLPEEGLKFMVYLQKENIIDESGMPKERFSAEFPKEGPSILRIQQVVRGDSAAYFCASSPYRHYNEQFFGPGTRLTVL.

The CDR3 protein is CASSQDGRGGSTLHF. CDR3 nucleotide sequence: TGTGCCAGCAGCCAAGATGGGAGGGGAGGTTCCACCCTCCACTTT. The chain carries TRBV3-1 and TRBJ1-6; perhaps TRBD1 as D (5 bases). The germline V and J ends were trimmed by 0 bases and 14 bases, with 17 bases remaining between them. The CDR3 extends over 15 amino acids. The germline gives CDR1 LGHDT, CDR2 YNNKEL (reference sequence).

Regarding this clonotype: Possible read error: a much larger clone is one base away. V gene TRBV6-1 combines with J gene TRBJ2-3; weak D call: TRBD1 (6 bases). CDR3 length: 14 amino acids. Per the germline V gene, CDR1 is MNHNS and CDR2 is SASEGT. CDR3 amino acids: CASSDGTGTNTQCF. The CDR3 bases are TGTGCCAGCAGTGATGGAACAGGGACGAATACGCAGTGTTTT.

This chain connects TRBV6-2 or TRBV6-3 to TRBJ2-2; D is perhaps TRBD2 (5 bases). The V end lost 7 bases, the J end lost 1 base, and 10 bases lay between the germline ends. Germline V gene sequence: CDR1 MNHEY, CDR2 SVGEGT. The length of the CDR3 is 14 residues. CDR3 sequence reads: CASTLALNTGELFF. The CDR3 bases are TGTGCCAGCACCCTAGCTTTGAACACCGGGGAGCTGTTTTTT.

The genes are TRBV10-3 and TRBJ2-1; D might be TRBD1 or TRBD2, each matching 5 bases. This CDR3 contains 13 residues. Trimming cost V 6 bases and J 10 bases, with 16 bases left between them. Germline-derived CDR1 and CDR2 are ENHRY and SYGVKD. The CDR3 region has the DNA TGTGCCATCAGAGGGACCGGAGAGTTCGAGCAGTTCTTC. It is translated as CAIRGTGEFEQFF.

The gene calls are TRBV12-3 or TRBV12-4 and TRBJ2-5, with TRBD1 identical over 7 bases. The length of the CDR3 is 15 residues. Unmatched junction bases numbered 9, after V lost 7 bases and J lost 1 base. The CDR3 nucleotides are TGTGCCAGCACCGAAGGGGGACAGATCCAAGAGACCCAGTACTTC. Its translation: CASTEGGQIQETQYF.

This clonotype has only a few counts. CDR3 nucleotide sequence: TGCAGTGCTAGAGATGGCAGTATCTCCTACAATGAGCAGTTCTTC. Protein product: CSARDGSISYNEQFF. This rearrangement joins TRBV20-1 to TRBJ2-1; no reliable D call. From germline, CDR1 is DFQATT and CDR2 SNEGSKA (reference sequence). Trimming removed 0 bases at V and 0 bases at J, with 9 bases between. The CDR3 has 15 residues.

This clonotype is a singleton in its sample. This sequence may be a read error, since a much larger clone differs from it by one base. The V gene is TRBV20-1, the J gene TRBJ2-7, with a weak D call TRBD2 (6 bases). Germline values: CDR1 DFQATT, CDR2 SNEGSKA (reference sequence). This CDR3 is 13 amino acids long. The CDR3 here is CSARGTLTYGQYF. CDR3 DNA: TGCAGTGCTAGGGGGACTCTCACCTACGGGCAGTACTTC.

The chain employs TRBV12-3 or TRBV12-4 and TRBJ2-7, with D possibly TRBD1 on 5 matching bases. The CDR3 consists of 11 residues. V lost 5 bases and J 9 bases, leaving 11 bases between the germline ends. CDR3 in DNA: TGTGCCAGCAGTCAGGGATGGCGGCAGTACTTC. Protein sequence: CASSQGWRQYF.

This chain links TRBV7-2 with TRBJ2-5; 7 bases map to TRBD2. Per germline, CDR1 SGHTA and CDR2 FQGNSA. V lost 5 bases, J lost 1 base, and 7 bases stayed unmatched. CDR3 length: 15 amino acids. CDR3 sequence (DNA): TGTGCCAGCAGCCCCTATTCGGGGGGCCAAGAGACCCAGTACTTC. This codes for CASSPYSGGQETQYF.

This clonotype was detected once. This chain links TRBV10-3 with TRBJ2-2; TRBD1 aligns across 9 bases. Germline trimming cut 5 bases from V and 2 bases from J; bases unmatched to any gene: 6. There are 16 residues in the CDR3. Germline loops: CDR1 ENHRY, CDR2 SYGVKD. The CDR3 region has the DNA TGTGCCATCAGTCCTTGGGACAGGGACAACACCGGGGAGCTGTTTTTT. Its translation is CAISPWDRDNTGELFF.

The chain links TRBV12-3 or TRBV12-4 to TRBJ1-2; D is unclear. There are 14 residues in the CDR3. The V end lost 3 bases, the J end lost 8 bases, and 16 bases lay between the germline ends. The CDR3, as DNA: TGTGCCAGCAGTTTCGTCAGGAAGGGTAACGGCTACACCTTC. As protein: CASSFVRKGNGYTF.